Sequencing of this TCR beta chain was carried out in a study of T cell responses to AZD1222 COVID-19 vaccine. Findings of the study overall: AZD1222 recipients seropositive at baseline numbered only six or seven. Spike regions recognized by vaccine-associated CD4 TCRs spanned the protein, led by 160-218 and 743-854.

Sequencing used immunoSEQ multiplex PCR; TCRdb keeps in-frame clones, though not all of them. The table shows approximately 190,000 clones, with 85% to 95% occurring only once. As regards this clone: Its antigen remains unidentified.

Trimming left V 3 bases short and J 7 bases short, with 19 bases between. There are 16 residues in the CDR3. CDR1 is LGHNA, CDR2 YSLEER, per germline. The source was peripheral blood, collected on day 0 of AZD1222 vaccination. The rearrangement uses TRBV4-3 and TRBJ2-1, with D tentatively TRBD1 or TRBD2 (5 bases each). The clonotype was recovered from an adult in good health. CDR3 sequence (DNA): TGCGCCAGCAGCCACGTCGGGGCTGGTGATGAAAATGAGCAGTTCTTC. Residues: CASSHVGAGDENEQFF.